Presented here are 12 T cell receptor beta chains from one specimen sequenced in a study of cytomegalovirus exposure and HLA in healthy donors (TCRdb year 2017). Library preparation was by the immunoSEQ multiplex PCR assay. The multiplex PCR relied on a mix of 60 forward primers for TCR Vbeta segments and 13 reverse primers for TCR Jbeta segments. Sourced from immuneACCESS, this table was stored by TCRdb with only in-frame sequences that have V and J called. A share of the clones is absent; for the studies checked, an unresolved V gene accounts for under half, and the remainder has no known explanation. This sample holds about 150,000 clones; roughly 84% were observed only once. 2% to 2.5% of the sample is held by the ten biggest clonotypes. Sample: PBMCs. These receptors all stem from a boy aged 2 to 10 in good health and CMV-seronegative.

With respect to this clone: The conserved phenylalanine or tryptophan is not found at the CDR3 terminus, so this likely reflects a read error. The rearrangement joins TRBV9 to TRBJ2-7; 11 bases match TRBD2. Germline assignment: CDR1 SGDLS and CDR2 YYNGEE. V shed 0 bases, J shed 2 bases, and the junction held 4 bases outside the gene matches. The CDR3 is 16 amino acids. The CDR3 coding sequence is TGTGCCAGCAGCGTAGGGTGGACTAGCGGGCCCTACGAGCAGTACCTC. Protein product: CASSVGWTSGPYEQYL.

V is TRBV28 and J is TRBJ2-1, with a possible D match to TRBD2 (6 bases). Trimming took off 3 bases at V and 10 bases at J, with 10 bases between the two ends. Germline CDR1 is MDHEN and CDR2 is SYDVKM. This CDR3 has 12 residues. CDR3: CASSFFSGEQFF. The CDR3 nucleotides read TGTGCCAGCAGTTTTTTTAGCGGAGAGCAGTTCTTC.

The chain couples TRBV11-3 to TRBJ1-2; 7 nucleotides align to TRBD1. The J segment lost 7 bases and the V segment lost 5 bases, leaving 16 bases of the junction unmatched. Germline V CDR1 and CDR2: SGHNT, YENEEA. The CDR3 contains 16 residues. The DNA for the CDR3 is TGTGCCAGCAGCCATACGTTTGCGGGACAGTCAGGTGGCTACACCTTC. As protein: CASSHTFAGQSGGYTF. The full variable domain, rest sourced from reference TRBV11-3 and TRBJ1-2, is EAGVVQSPRYKIIEKKQPVAFWCNPISGHNTLYWYLQNLGQGPELLIRYENEEAVDDSQLPKDRFSAERLKGVDSTLKIQPAELGDSAVYLCASSHTFAGQSGGYTFGSGTRLTVV.

CDR3 amino acids: CASSHPGGTYEQYF. The CDR3, as DNA: TGCGCCAGCAGCCACCCGGGGGGGACCTACGAGCAGTACTTC. The rearrangement links TRBV4-3 to TRBJ2-7, with 8 bases aligning to TRBD2. Trimming took 3 bases from V and 2 from J; bases not matched to a gene: 3. The CDR3 extends over 14 amino acids. Germline-derived CDR1 and CDR2 are LGHNA and YSLEER.

This chain uses TRBV19 with TRBJ2-7, with 10 bases matching TRBD1. Germline-derived CDR1 and CDR2 are LNHDA and SQIVND (reference sequence). This CDR3 contains 12 residues. V lost 9 bases, J lost 6 bases, and 5 bases stayed unmatched. For the CDR3, the DNA is TGTGCCAGCCGGGACAGGGGTTCCGAGCAGTACTTC. Translation: CASRDRGSEQYF.

The rearrangement joins TRBV7-6 to TRBJ2-7; D is unresolved. CDR3 size: 13 residues. Per the germline V gene, CDR1 is SGHVS and CDR2 is FNYEAQ. V lost 0 bases to trimming and J lost 5 bases, with 8 bases between them. The CDR3 region is CASSLARGDEQYF. In DNA, the CDR3 is TGTGCCAGCAGCTTAGCTAGAGGAGACGAGCAGTACTTC.

This clone has just one count. V and J are TRBV19 and TRBJ1-1; TRBD1 matches 9 bases. After removal of 5 bases from V and 1 base from J, the junction contained 5 bases not matched to a gene. Germline assignment: CDR1 LNHDA and CDR2 SQIVND (reference sequence). The CDR3 totals 15 residues. This CDR3 reads CASSLGTGWNTEAFF. As DNA, the CDR3 is TGTGCCAGTAGTCTCGGGACAGGGTGGAACACTGAAGCTTTCTTT.

This clone has only a few counts. The chain joins TRBV2 to TRBJ2-7, with D tentatively TRBD2 (5 bases). The CDR3 is 12 amino acids. In germline, CDR1 is SNHLY, CDR2 FYNNEI. Trimming took 11 bases from V and 1 from J, leaving 12 bases between them. The CDR3 DNA follows: TGTGCCGTCCGGGGAAATTCCTACGAGCAGTACTTC. Translating gives CAVRGNSYEQYF.

The V call is TRBV27, the J call TRBJ1-2, with D tentatively TRBD1 (5 bases). Trimming removed 3 bases at V and 2 bases at J, with 10 bases between. The CDR3 spans 14 residues. Germline V CDR1 and CDR2: MNHEY, SMNVEV (reference sequence). CDR3: CASSFMGGNYGYTF. DNA of the CDR3: TGTGCCAGCAGTTTTATGGGGGGAAACTATGGCTACACCTTC.

The chain has TRBV29-1 and TRBJ1-2; D is uncertain. The CDR3 consists of 15 residues. Trimming cost V 4 bases and J 5 bases, with 20 bases left between them. Germline CDR1 is SQVTM and CDR2 is ANQGSEA. The CDR3 loop is CSVGGHSAGEYGYTF. The CDR3 coding sequence is TGCAGCGTTGGGGGTCATTCGGCCGGGGAATATGGCTACACCTTC. The variable domain in full, with the rest retrieved from reference TRBV29-1 and TRBJ1-2, is SAVISQKPSRDICQRGTSLTIQCQVDSQVTMMFWYRQQPGQSLTLIATANQGSEATYESGFVIDKFPISRPNLTFSTLTVSNMSPEDSSIYLCSVGGHSAGEYGYTFGSGTRLTVV.

This sequence joins TRBV6-5 and TRBJ1-4; TRBD1 matches 8 bases. Per germline, CDR1 MNHEY and CDR2 SVGAGI. CDR3 size: 15 residues. V lost 4 bases and J lost 8; bases outside the gene matches: 9. The CDR3 loop is CASSFTGGDNEKLFF. The CDR3, as DNA: TGTGCCAGCAGTTTTACAGGGGGAGACAACGAAAAACTGTTTTTT.

The chain has TRBV11-3 and TRBJ1-1; possibly TRBD1 for D (5 bases). Per the germline V gene, CDR1 is SGHNT and CDR2 is YENEEA. The CDR3 consists of 14 residues. V was clipped by 5 bases and J by 1 base, with 11 bases between them. The CDR3 protein is CASSRGGTNTEAFF. The CDR3 DNA reads TGTGCCAGCAGCCGTGGGGGGACGAACACTGAAGCTTTCTTT.